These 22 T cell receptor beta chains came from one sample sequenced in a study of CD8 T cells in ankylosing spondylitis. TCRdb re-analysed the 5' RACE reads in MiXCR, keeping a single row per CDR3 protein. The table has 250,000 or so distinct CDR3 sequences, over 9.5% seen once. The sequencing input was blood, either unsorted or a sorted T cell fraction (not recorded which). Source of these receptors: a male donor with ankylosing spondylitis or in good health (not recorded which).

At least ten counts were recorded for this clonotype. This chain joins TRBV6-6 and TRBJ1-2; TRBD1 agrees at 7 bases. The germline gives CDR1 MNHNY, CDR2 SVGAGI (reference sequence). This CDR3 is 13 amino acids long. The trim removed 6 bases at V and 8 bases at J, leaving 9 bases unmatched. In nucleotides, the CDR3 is TGTGCCAGCAGCCACAGGGGAGGGAGAGGCTACACCTTC. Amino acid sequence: CASSHRGGRGYTF.

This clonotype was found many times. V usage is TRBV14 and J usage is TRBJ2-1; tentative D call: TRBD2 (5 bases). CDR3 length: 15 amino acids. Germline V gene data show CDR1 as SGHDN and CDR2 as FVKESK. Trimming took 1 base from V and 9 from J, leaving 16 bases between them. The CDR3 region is CASSQVPSLASEQFF. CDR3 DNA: TGTGCCAGCAGCCAAGTTCCCTCGCTAGCAAGTGAGCAGTTCTTC.

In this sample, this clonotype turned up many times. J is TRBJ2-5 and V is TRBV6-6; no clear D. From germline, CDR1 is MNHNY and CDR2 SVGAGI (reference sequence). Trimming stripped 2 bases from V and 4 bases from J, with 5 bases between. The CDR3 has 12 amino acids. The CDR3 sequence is CASSYTRETQYF. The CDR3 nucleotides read TGTGCCAGCAGTTACACCAGAGAGACCCAGTACTTC.

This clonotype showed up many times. The CDR3 spells CASWEGAREQFF. In DNA, the CDR3 is TGTGCCAGCTGGGAGGGAGCCCGGGAGCAGTTCTTC. The chain employs TRBV2 and TRBJ2-1; 7 bases are shared with TRBD2. The germline gives CDR1 SNHLY, CDR2 FYNNEI. This CDR3 contains 12 residues. With V trimmed by 8 bases and J by 10 bases, 8 bases remained unmatched.

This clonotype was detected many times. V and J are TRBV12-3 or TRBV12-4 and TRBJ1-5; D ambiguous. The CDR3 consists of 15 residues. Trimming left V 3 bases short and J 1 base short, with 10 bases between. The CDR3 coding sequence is TGTGCCAGCAGTTTGAACAGCGACAGCAATCAGCCCCAGCATTTT. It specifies CASSLNSDSNQPQHF.

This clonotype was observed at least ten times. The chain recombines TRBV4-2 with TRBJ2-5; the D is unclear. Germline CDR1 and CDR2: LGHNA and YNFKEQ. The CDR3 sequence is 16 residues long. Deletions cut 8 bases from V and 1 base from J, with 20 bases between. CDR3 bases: TGTGCCAGCGGCTCCCAGTTTGGGCGTCTCCAAGAGACCCAGTACTTC. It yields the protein CASGSQFGRLQETQYF.

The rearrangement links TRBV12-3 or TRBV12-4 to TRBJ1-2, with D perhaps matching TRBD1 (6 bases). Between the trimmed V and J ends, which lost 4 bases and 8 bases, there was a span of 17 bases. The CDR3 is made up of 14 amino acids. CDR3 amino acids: CASSSHGGGEGYTF. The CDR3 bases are TGTGCCAGCAGTTCTCATGGGGGCGGGGAGGGCTACACCTTC.

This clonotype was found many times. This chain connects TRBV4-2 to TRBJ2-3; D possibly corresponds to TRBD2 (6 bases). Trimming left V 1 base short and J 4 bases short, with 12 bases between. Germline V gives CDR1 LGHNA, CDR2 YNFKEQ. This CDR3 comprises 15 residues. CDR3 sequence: CASSQGLGGPDTQYF. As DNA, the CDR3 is TGTGCCAGCAGCCAAGGTTTGGGGGGACCAGATACGCAGTATTTT.

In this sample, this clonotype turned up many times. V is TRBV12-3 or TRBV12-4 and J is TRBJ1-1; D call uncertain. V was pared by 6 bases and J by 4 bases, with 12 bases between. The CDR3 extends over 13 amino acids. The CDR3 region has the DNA TGTGCCAGCAGGGATTCGGGCGCCACTGAAGCTTTCTTT. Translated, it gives CASRDSGATEAFF.

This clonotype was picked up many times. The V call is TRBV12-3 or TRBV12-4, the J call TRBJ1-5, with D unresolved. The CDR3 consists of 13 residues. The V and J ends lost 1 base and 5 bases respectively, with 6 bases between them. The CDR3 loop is CASSLEPYQPQHF. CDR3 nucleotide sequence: TGTGCCAGCAGTTTAGAGCCCTATCAGCCCCAGCATTTT.

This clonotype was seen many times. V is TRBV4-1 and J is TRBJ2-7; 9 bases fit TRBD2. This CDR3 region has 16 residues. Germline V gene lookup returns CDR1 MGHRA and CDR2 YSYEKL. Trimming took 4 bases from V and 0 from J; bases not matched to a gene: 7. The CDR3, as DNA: TGCGCCAGCAGCCCAGGGGTAGCGGGGGACTCCTACGAGCAGTACTTC. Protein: CASSPGVAGDSYEQYF.

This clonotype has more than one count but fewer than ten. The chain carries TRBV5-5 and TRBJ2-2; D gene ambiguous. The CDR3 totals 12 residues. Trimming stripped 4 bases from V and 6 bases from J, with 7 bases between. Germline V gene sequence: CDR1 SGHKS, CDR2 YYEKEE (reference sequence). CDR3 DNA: TGTGCCAGCAGCCTCCTACCCGGGGAGCTGTTTTTT. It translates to CASSLLPGELFF.

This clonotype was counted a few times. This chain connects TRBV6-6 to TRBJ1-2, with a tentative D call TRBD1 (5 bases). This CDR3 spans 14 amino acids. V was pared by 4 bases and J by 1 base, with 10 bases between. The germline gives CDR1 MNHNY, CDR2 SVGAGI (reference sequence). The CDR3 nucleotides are TGTGCCAGCAGTTTCCCGGGACTTAACTATGGCTACACCTTC. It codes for CASSFPGLNYGYTF.

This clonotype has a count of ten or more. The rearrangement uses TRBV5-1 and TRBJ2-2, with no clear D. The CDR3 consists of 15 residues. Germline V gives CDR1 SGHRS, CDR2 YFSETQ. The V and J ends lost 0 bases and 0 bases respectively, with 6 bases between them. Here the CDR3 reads CASSLAPANTGELFF. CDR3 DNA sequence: TGCGCCAGCAGCTTGGCACCGGCGAACACCGGGGAGCTGTTTTTT. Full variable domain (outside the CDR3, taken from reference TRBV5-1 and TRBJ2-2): KAGVTQTPRYLIKTRGQQVTLSCSPISGHRSVSWYQQTPGQGLQFLFEYFSETQRNKGNFPGRFSGRQFSNSRSEMNVSTLELGDSALYLCASSLAPANTGELFFGEGSRLTVL.

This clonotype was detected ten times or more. The DNA of the CDR3 is TGCGCCAGCAGGCCTCTGGGATACCAAGAGACCCAGTACTTC. This sequence encodes CASRPLGYQETQYF. The chain is built from TRBV4-1 and TRBJ2-5; D unresolved. Germline V gene sequence: CDR1 MGHRA, CDR2 YSYEKL. Trimming cost V 6 bases and J 0 bases, with 11 bases left between them. This CDR3 region has 14 residues.

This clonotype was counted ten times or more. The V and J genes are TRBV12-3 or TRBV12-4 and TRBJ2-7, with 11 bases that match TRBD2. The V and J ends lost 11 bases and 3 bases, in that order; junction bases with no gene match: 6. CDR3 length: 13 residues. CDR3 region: CASGTSGNYEQYF. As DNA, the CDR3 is TGTGCCTCCGGGACTAGCGGAAACTACGAGCAGTACTTC.

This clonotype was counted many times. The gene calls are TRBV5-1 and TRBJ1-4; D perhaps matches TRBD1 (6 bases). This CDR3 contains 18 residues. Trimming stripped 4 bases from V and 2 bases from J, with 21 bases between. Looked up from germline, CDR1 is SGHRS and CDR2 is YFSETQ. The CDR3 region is CASSVGPYTGMTNEKLFF. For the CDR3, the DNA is TGCGCCAGCAGCGTGGGACCGTACACAGGGATGACTAATGAAAAACTGTTTTTT.

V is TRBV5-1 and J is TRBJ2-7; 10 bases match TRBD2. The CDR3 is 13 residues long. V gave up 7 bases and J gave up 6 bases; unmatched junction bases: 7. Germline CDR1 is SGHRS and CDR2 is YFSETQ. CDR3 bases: TGCGCCAGCCAACCGCTAGCGGGAGCCGAGCAGTACTTC. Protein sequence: CASQPLAGAEQYF.

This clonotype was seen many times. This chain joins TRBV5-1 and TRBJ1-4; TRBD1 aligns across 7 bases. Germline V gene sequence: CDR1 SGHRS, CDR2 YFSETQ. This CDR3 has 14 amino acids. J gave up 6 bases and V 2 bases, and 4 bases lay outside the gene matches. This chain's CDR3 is CASSFNTGDEKLFF. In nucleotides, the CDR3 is TGCGCCAGCAGCTTCAATACAGGGGATGAAAAACTGTTTTTT.

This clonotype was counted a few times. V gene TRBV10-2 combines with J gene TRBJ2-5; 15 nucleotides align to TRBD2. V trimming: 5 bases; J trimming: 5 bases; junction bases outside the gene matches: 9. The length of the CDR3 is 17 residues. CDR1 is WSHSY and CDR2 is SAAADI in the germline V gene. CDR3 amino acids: CASSRGLAGGPRETQYF. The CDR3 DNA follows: TGCGCCAGCAGTCGGGGACTAGCGGGAGGACCTCGGGAGACCCAGTACTTC.

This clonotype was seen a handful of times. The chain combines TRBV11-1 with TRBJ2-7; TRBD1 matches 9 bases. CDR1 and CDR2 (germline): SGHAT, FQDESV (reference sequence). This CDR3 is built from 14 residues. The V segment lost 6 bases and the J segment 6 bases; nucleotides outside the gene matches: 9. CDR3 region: CASSFGTGLSEQYF. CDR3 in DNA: TGTGCCAGCAGTTTTGGGACAGGGCTCAGCGAGCAGTACTTC.

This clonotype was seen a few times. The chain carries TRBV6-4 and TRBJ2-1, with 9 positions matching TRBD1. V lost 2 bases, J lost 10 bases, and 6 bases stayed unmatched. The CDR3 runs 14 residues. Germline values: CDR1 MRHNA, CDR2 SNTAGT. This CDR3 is CASSDRGQGEEQFF. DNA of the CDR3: TGTGCCAGCAGTGACAGGGGACAGGGTGAAGAGCAGTTCTTC.